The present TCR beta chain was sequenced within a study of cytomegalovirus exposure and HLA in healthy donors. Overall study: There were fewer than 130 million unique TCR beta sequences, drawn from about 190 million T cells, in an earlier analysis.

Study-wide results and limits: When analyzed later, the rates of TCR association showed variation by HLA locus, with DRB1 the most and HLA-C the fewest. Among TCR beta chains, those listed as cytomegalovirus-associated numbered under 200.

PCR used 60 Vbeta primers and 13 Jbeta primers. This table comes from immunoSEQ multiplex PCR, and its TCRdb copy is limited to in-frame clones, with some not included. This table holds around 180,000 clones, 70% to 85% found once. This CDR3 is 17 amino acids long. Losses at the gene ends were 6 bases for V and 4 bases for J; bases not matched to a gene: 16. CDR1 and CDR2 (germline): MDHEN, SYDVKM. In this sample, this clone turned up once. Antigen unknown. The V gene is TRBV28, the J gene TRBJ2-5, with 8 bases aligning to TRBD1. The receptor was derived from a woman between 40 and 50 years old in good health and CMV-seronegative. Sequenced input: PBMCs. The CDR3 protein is CASSPDRGTPVAETQYF. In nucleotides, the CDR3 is TGTGCCAGCAGCCCTGACAGGGGCACTCCTGTTGCAGAGACCCAGTACTTC.